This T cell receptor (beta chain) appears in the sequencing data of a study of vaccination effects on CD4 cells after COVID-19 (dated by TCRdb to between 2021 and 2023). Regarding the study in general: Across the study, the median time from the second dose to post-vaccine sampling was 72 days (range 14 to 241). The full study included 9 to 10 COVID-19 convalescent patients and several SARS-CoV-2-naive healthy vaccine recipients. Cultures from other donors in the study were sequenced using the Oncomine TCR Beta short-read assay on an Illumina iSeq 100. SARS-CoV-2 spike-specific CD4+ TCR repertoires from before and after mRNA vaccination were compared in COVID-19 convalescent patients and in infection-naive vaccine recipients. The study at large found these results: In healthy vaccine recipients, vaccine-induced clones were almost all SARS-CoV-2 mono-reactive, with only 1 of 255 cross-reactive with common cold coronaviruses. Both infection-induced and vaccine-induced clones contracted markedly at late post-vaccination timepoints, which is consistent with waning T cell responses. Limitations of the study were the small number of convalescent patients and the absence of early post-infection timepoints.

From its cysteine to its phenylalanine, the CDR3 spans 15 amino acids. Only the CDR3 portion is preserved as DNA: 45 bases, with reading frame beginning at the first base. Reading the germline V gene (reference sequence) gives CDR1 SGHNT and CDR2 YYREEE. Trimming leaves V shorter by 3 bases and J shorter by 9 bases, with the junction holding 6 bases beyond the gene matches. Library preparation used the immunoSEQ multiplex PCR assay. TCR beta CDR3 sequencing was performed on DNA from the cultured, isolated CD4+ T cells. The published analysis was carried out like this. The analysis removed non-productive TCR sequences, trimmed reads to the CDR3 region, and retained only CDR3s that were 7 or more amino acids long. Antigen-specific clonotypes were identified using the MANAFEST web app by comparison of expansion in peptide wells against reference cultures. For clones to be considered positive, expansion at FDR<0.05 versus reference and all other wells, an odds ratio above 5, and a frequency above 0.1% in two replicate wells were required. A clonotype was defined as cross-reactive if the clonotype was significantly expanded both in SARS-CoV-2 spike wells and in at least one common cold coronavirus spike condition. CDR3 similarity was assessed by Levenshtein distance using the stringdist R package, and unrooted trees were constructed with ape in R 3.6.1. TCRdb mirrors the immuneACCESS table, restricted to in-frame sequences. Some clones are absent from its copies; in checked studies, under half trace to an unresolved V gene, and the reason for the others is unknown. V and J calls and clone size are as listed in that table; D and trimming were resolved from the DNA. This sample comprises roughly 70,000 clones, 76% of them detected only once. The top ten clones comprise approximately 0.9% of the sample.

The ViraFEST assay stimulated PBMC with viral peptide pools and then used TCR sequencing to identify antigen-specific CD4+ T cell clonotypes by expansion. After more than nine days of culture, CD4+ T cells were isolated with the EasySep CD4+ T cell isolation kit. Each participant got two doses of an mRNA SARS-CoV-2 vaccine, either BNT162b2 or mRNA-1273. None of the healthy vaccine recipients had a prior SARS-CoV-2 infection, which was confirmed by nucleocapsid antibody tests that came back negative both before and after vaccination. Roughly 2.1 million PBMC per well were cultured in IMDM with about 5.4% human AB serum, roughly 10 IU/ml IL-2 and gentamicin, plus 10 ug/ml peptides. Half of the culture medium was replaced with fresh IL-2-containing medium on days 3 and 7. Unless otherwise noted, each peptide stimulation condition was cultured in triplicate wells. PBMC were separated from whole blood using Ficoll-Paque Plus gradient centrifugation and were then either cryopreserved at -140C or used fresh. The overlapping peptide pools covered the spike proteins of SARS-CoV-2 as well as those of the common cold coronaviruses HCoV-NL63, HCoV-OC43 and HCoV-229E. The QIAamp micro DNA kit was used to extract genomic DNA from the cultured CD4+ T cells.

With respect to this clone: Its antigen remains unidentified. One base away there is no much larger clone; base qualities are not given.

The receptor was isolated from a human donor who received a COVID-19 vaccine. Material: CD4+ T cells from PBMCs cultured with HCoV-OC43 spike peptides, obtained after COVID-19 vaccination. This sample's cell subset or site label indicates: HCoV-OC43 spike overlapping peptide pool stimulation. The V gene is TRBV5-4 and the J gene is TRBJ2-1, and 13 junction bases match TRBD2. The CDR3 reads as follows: CASSSGLAGESEQFF. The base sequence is TGTGCCAGCAGCTCCGGACTAGCGGGGGAGAGTGAGCAGTTCTTC.